The present T cell receptor (beta chain) was sequenced within a study of CD8+CD57+ T cells in acquired aplastic anemia. The wider study: Sorted CD4+ and CD8+ cells gave an average of roughly 3 ug of DNA. For CD4+ cells, healthy donors had an average of roughly 9.8 million reads. Overall study findings and caveats: The CD8+ Simpson's diversity of patients and controls was not significantly different. Patients and controls had in common twenty-nine CD8+ CDR3 sequences.

Remarks on this clonotype: Its antigen remains unidentified. A single base separates this from a much larger clone, so it may be a read error.

The TCR beta profiling, which covered VDJ combination and CDR3 sequence, was carried out using genomic DNA as the template. TCRdb re-analysed the reads in MiXCR, keeping a single row per CDR3 protein. The sample lists around 190,000 distinct CDR3 sequences, 60% to 65% occurring once. V lost 2 bases to trimming and J lost 5 bases, with 13 bases between them. CDR1 is MNHEY and CDR2 is SVGAGI in the germline V gene. The CDR3 extends over 15 amino acids. This chain uses TRBV6-5 with TRBJ1-5; D gene unclear. The sequenced sample consisted of sorted CD4+, CD8+, or CD8+CD57+ T cells (not recorded which) from PBMCs. This TCR derives from a human donor in good health. Here the CDR3 reads CASSYKDGVYQPQHF. The CDR3 DNA follows: TGTGCCAGCAGTTACAAGGACGGGGTTTATCAGCCCCAGCATTTT.